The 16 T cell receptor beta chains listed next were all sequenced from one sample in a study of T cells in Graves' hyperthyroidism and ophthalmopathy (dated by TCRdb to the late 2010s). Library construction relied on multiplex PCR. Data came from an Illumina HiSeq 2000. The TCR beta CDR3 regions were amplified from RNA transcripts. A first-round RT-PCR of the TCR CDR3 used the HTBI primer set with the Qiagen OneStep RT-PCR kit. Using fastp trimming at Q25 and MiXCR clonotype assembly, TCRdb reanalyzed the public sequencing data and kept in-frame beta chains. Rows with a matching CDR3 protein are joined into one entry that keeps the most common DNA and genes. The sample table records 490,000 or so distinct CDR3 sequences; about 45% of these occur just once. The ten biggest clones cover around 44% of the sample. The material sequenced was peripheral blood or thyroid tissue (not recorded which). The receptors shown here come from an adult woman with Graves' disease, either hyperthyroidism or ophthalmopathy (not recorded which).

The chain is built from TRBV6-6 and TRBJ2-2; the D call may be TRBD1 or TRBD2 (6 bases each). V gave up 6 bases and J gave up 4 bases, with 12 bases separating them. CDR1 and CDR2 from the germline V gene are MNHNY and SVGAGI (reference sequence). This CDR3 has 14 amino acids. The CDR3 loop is CASSGGAGTGELFF. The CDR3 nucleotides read TGTGCCAGCAGCGGGGGCGCAGGCACCGGGGAGCTGTTTTTT.

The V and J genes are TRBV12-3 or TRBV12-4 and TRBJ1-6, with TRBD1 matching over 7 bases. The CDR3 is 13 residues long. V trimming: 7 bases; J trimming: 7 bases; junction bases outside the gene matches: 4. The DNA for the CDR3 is TGTGCCAGCACCCCGGGACAGAATTCACCCCTCCACTTT. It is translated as CASTPGQNSPLHF.

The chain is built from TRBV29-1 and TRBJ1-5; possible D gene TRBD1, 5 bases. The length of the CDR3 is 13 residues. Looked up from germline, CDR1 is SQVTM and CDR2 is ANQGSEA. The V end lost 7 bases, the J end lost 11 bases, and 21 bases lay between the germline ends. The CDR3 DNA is TGCAGCGCCTACTATGGGGCCGGAGAGACCCAGCATTTT. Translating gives CSAYYGAGETQHF.

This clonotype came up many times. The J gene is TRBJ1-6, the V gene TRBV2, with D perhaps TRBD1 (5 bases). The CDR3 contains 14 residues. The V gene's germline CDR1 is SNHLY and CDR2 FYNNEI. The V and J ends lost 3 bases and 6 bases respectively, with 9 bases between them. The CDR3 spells CASSDRGGNSPLHF. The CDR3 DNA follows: TGTGCCAGCAGTGACCGGGGGGGTAATTCACCCCTCCACTTT.

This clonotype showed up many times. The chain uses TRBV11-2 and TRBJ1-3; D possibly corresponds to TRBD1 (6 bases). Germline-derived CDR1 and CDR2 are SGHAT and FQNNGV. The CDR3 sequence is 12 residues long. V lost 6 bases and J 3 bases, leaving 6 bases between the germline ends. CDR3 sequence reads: CASRTGGNTIYF. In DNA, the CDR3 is TGTGCCAGCAGGACAGGTGGAAACACCATATATTTT.

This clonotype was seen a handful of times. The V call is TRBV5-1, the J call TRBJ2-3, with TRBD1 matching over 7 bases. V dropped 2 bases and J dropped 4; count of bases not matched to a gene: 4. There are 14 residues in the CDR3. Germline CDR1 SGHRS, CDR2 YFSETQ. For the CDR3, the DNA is TGCGCCAGCAGCTTACGACAGGGATCAGATACGCAGTATTTT. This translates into CASSLRQGSDTQYF.

CDR3 in DNA: TGCAGTGTAACCGGGACGACCATCTACGAGCAGTACTTC. Amino acids: CSVTGTTIYEQYF. This chain connects TRBV20-1 to TRBJ2-7; D tentatively fits TRBD1 or TRBD2 (5 bases each). In germline, CDR1 is DFQATT, CDR2 SNEGSKA (reference sequence). The CDR3 spans 13 residues. Trimming cost V 7 bases and J 3 bases, with 16 bases left between them.

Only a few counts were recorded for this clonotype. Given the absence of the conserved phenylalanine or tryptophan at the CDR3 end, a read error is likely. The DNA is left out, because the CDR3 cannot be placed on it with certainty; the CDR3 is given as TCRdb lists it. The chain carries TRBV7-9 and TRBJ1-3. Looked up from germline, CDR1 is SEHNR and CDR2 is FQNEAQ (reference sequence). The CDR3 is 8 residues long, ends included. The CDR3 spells CASSSRLV.

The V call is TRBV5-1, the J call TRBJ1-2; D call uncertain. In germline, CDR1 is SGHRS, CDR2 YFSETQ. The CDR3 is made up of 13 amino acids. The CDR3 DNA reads TGCCCCAACAGCTCGCTCTTACACCTTCGCTACACCTTC. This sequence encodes CPNSSLLHLRYTF.

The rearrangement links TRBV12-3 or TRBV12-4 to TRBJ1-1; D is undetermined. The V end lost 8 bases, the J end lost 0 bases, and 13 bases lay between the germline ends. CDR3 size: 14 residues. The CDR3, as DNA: TGTGCCAGCCTTGGACTGTTGGTGAACACTGAAGCTTTCTTT. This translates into CASLGLLVNTEAFF.

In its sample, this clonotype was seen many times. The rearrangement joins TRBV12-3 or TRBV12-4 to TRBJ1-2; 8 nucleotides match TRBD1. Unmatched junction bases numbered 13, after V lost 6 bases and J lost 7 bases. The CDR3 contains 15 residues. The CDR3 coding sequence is TGTGCCAGCAGCCAACGGGACAGGTGGTTGCGTGGCTACACCTTC. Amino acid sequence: CASSQRDRWLRGYTF.

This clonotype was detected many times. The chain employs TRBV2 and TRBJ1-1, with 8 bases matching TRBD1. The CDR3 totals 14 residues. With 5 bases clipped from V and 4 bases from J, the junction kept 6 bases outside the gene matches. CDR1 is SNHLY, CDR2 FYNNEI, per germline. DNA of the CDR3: TGTGCCAGCAGTAAGACTACAGGGGGCACTGAAGCTTTCTTT. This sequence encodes CASSKTTGGTEAFF. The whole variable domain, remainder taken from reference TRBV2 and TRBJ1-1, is EPEVTQTPSHQVTQMGQEVILRCVPISNHLYFYWYRQILGQKVEFLVSFYNNEISEKSEIFDDQFSVERPDGSNFTLKIRSTKLEDSAMYFCASSKTTGGTEAFFGQGTRLTVV.

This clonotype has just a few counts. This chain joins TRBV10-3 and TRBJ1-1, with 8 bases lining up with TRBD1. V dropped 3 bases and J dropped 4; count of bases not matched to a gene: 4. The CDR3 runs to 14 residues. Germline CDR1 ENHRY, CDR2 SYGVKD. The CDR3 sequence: CAISDGQGATEAFF. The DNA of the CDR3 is TGTGCCATCAGTGATGGGCAGGGGGCCACTGAAGCTTTCTTT.

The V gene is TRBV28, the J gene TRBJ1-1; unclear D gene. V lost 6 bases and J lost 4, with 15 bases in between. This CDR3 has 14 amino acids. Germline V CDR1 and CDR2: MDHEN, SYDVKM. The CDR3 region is CASSPVLRTTEAFF. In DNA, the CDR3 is TGTGCCAGCAGCCCGGTACTCCGGACCACTGAAGCTTTCTTT.

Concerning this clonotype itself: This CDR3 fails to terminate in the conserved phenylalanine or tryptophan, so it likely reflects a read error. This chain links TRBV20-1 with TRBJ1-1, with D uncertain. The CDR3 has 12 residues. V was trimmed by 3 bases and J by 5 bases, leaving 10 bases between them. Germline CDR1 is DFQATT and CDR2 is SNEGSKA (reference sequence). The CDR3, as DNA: TGCAGTGCTAGGGGTAGCGGGACTGAAGCTTTCCTT. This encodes CSARGSGTEAFL.

CDR3 region: CASSLTAGANEQYF. The CDR3 DNA reads as TGTGCCAGCAGCTTAACCGCGGGGGCCAACGAGCAGTACTTC. This chain joins TRBV7-9 and TRBJ2-7; tentative D call: TRBD2 (7 bases). Germline assignment: CDR1 SEHNR and CDR2 FQNEAQ (reference sequence). V lost 2 bases and J 5 bases, leaving 13 bases between the germline ends. This CDR3 region has 14 residues. Full variable domain (rest looked up from reference TRBV7-9 and TRBJ2-7): DTGVSQNPRHKITKRGQNVTFRCDPISEHNRLYWYRQTLGQGPEFLTYFQNEAQLEKSRLLSDRFSAERPKGSFSTLEIQRTEQGDSAMYLCASSLTAGANEQYFGPGTRLTVT.